This TCR beta chain was sequenced during a study of vaccination and CD4 T cells after COVID-19. Whole-study results and caveats: Spike mono-reactivity applied to 304 of 307 vaccine-specific clones detected in convalescent patients.

CDR3 length equals 12 residues. Germline V gene sequence: CDR1 DFQATT, CDR2 SNEGSKA (reference sequence). V lost 6 bases, J lost 2 bases, and 9 bases lay in between. At the Johns Hopkins FTIC core, DNA taken from cultured CD4+ T cells was sequenced by way of the Oncomine TCR Beta short-read assay. TCRdb redid the calling of the PCR reads with MiXCR, one entry per CDR3 protein. This table holds about 15,000 distinct CDR3 sequences, roughly 53% found once. This clonotype has a handful of counts. The antigen is unknown. Indicated treatment: approximately 10-day PBMC culture with coronavirus spike peptide pools or control peptides (ViraFEST assay).

Sequences were derived from CD4+ T cells from blood, cultured in vitro, sampled before SARS-CoV-2 vaccination. The TCR sequence derives from a human donor who had recovered from COVID-19. V and J are TRBV20-1 and TRBJ2-3; D is ambiguous. CDR3 region: CSALTNTDTQYF. The CDR3 region has the DNA TGCAGTGCCCTGACAAACACAGATACGCAGTATTTT.